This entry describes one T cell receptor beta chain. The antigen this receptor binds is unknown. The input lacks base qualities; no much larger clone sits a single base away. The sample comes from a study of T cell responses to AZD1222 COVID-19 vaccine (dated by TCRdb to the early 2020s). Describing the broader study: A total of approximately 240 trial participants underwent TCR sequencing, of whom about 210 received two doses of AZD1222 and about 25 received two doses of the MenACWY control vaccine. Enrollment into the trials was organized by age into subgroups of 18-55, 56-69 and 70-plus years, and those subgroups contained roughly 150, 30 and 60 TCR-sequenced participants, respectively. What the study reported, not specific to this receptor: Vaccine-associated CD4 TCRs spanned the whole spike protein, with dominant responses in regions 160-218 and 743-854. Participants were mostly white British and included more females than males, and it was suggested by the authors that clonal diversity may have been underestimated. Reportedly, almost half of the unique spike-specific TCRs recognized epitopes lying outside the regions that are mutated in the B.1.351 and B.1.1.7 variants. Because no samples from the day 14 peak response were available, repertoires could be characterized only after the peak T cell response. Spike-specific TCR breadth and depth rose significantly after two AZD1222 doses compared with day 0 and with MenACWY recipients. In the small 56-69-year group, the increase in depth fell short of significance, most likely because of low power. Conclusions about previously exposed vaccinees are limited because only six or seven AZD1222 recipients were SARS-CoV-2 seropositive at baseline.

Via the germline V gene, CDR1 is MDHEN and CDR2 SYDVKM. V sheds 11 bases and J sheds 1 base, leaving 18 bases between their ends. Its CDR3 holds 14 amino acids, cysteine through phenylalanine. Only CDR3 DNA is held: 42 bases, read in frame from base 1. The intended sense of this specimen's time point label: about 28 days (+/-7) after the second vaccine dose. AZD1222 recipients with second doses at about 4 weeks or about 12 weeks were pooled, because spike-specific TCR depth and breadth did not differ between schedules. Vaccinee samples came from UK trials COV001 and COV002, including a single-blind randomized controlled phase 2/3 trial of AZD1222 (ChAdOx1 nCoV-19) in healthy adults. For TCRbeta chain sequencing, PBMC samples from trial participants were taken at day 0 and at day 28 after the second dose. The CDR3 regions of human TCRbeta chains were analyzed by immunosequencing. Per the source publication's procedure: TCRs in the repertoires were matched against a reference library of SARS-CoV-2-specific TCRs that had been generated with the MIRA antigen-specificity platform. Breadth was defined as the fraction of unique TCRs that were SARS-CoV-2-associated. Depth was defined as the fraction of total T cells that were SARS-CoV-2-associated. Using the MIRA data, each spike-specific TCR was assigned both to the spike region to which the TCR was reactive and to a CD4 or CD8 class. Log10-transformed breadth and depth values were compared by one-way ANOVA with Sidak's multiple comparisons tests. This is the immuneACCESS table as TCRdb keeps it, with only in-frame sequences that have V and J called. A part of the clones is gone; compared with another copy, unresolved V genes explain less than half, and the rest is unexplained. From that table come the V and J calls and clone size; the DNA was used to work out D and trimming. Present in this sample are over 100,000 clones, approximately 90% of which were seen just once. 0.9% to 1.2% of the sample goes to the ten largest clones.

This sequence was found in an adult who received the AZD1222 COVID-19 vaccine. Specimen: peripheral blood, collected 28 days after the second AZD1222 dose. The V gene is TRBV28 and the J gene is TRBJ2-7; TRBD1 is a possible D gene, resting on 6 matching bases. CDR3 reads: CASRSRGRSYEQYF. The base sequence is TGTGCCTCCCGGAGCAGGGGACGATCCTACGAGCAGTACTTC. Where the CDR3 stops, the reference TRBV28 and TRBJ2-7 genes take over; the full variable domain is DVKVTQSSRYLVKRTGEKVFLECVQDMDHENMFWYRQDPGLGLRLIYFSYDVKMKEKGDIPEGYSVSREKKERFSLILESASTNQTSMYLCASRSRGRSYEQYFGPGTRLTVT.